The entry below describes one TCR beta chain. Its antigen is unidentified. These data are taken from a study of STAT5B mutations in CD4+ large granular lymphocyte leukemia. Control samples were healthy donors' buffy coats. The data were produced by immunoSEQ multiplex PCR, yet TCRdb's version contains in-frame clones alone and is incomplete. The top ten clones hold around 13% of a sample with approximately 20,000 clones, roughly 84% of them seen once. Study-wide points: No patients shared main leukemic clonotypes, though roughly 25% appeared at low frequency elsewhere.

The sequenced sample was CD4+ T cells from blood buffy coats. The origin of this receptor is a human donor in good health.

CDR3 nucleotide sequence: TGTGCCCAGGGCGGGGGTTCCTACGAGCAGTACTTC. It specifies CAQGGGSYEQYF. The genes are TRBV2 and TRBJ2-7; TRBD2 matches 7 bases. The length of the CDR3 is 12 residues. Germline-derived CDR1 and CDR2 are SNHLY and FYNNEI. V shed 11 bases, J shed 1 base, and the junction held 5 bases outside the gene matches.